These 23 T cell receptor beta chains originate from one sample sequenced in a study of blood T cell repertoires in COVID-19. Measured with immunoSEQ multiplex PCR; TCRdb has only the in-frame clones, and not every one. The data hold some 74,000 clones, with about 80% observed a single time. The material sequenced was peripheral blood. The receptors derive from a human donor in a cohort sampled during active COVID-19.

As concerns this clone: At one of its ends the junction is not consistent with the germline gene, which may arise from a read error. The chain employs TRBV7-7 and TRBJ2-5; possible D gene TRBD1, 6 bases. The CDR3 totals 16 residues. Germline CDR1 is SSHAT and CDR2 is FNYEAQ (reference sequence). CDR3 bases: TGTGCTAGCAGCTTACAAATAACAGGGTCGGGAGAGACCCAGTACTTC. Translation: CASSLQITGSGETQYF.

This rearrangement joins TRBV7-9 to TRBJ1-4; 12 nucleotides line up with TRBD1. Germline V gene sequence: CDR1 SEHNR, CDR2 FQNEAQ (reference sequence). Losses at the gene ends were 5 bases for V and 3 bases for J; bases not matched to a gene: 7. CDR3 size: 17 residues. The CDR3, as DNA: TGTGCCAGCAGCCGGGGGACAGGGGGCACGGCTAATGAAAAACTGTTTTTT. This codes for CASSRGTGGTANEKLFF. Complete variable domain (other parts from reference TRBV7-9 and TRBJ1-4): DTGVSQNPRHKITKRGQNVTFRCDPISEHNRLYWYRQTLGQGPEFLTYFQNEAQLEKSRLLSDRFSAERPKGSFSTLEIQRTEQGDSAMYLCASSRGTGGTANEKLFFGSGTQLSVL.

The V gene is TRBV6-2 or TRBV6-3, the J gene TRBJ1-1; 10 bases map to TRBD1. J gave up 0 bases and V 0 bases, and 4 bases lay outside the gene matches. CDR3 length: 17 residues. Germline CDR1 and CDR2: MNHEY and SVGEGT. The CDR3 region has the DNA TGTGCCAGCAGTTACTCACGGGACAGGGGAATGAACACTGAAGCTTTCTTT. This sequence encodes CASSYSRDRGMNTEAFF.

The chain is built from TRBV29-1 and TRBJ2-1; 7 bases fit TRBD1. Germline lookup yields CDR1 SQVTM and CDR2 ANQGSEA. Trimming cost V 7 bases and J 6 bases; bases outside gene matches: 12. CDR3 length: 14 amino acids. The CDR3 DNA is TGCAGCGCACAACCCCAGGGGGAAACCAATGAGCAGTTCTTC. As protein: CSAQPQGETNEQFF.

The gene calls are TRBV6-2 or TRBV6-3 and TRBJ2-7; 7 bases agree with TRBD2. The CDR3 totals 15 residues. V trimming: 2 bases; J trimming: 2 bases; junction bases outside the gene matches: 6. Germline V gene lookup returns CDR1 MNHEY and CDR2 SVGEGT. CDR3 coding DNA: TGTGCCAGCAGTTACCGGCGGGAGTCCCCCTACGAGCAGTACGTC. Its translation is CASSYRRESPYEQYV.

V usage is TRBV11-2 and J usage is TRBJ2-7; 15 bases line up with TRBD2. J lost 3 bases, V lost 5 bases, and 11 bases had no gene match. This CDR3 contains 18 residues. CDR1 is SGHAT, CDR2 FQNNGV, per germline. The CDR3: CASSPGTSGGTPRYEQYF. The CDR3, as DNA: TGTGCCAGCAGCCCCGGGACTAGCGGGGGGACACCACGCTACGAGCAGTACTTC. The variable domain in full, completed from reference TRBV11-2 and TRBJ2-7, reads EAGVAQSPRYKIIEKRQSVAFWCNPISGHATLYWYQQILGQGPKLLIQFQNNGVVDDSQLPKDRFSAERLKGVDSTLKIQPAKLEDSAVYLCASSPGTSGGTPRYEQYFGPGTRLTVT.

This chain joins TRBV9 and TRBJ2-3; 9 bases align to TRBD1. The trim removed 0 bases at V and 5 bases at J, leaving 4 bases unmatched. The CDR3 loop spans 15 amino acids. CDR1 is SGDLS and CDR2 is YYNGEE in the germline V gene. CDR3 nucleotides: TGTGCCAGCAGCGTAGCGGACAGGGGAGGAGATACGCAGTATTTT. It yields the protein CASSVADRGGDTQYF.

For the CDR3, the DNA is TGTGCCAGCAGCCAAGTACGGGCCGGGGAGCTGTTTTTT. Protein product: CASSQVRAGELFF. V and J are TRBV14 and TRBJ2-2; no reliable D call. The V and J ends lost 1 base and 6 bases respectively, with 6 bases between them. The CDR3 is 13 amino acids. Germline values: CDR1 SGHDN, CDR2 FVKESK.

The chain recombines TRBV5-6 with TRBJ1-2; 8 positions match TRBD1. Trimming removed 2 bases from V and 4 bases from J; junction bases left unmatched: 10. The germline V gene has CDR1 SGHDT and CDR2 YYEEEE. The CDR3 loop spans 16 amino acids. The chain's CDR3 is CASSFRTGTSGYGYTF. Here the CDR3 DNA reads TGTGCCAGCAGCTTCCGGACAGGGACATCTGGCTATGGCTACACCTTC.

This sequence joins TRBV11-3 and TRBJ2-3; the D gene is possibly TRBD1 (6 bases). The V gene lost 5 bases and the J gene lost 9 bases, with 15 bases spanning the gap. The V gene's germline CDR1 is SGHNT and CDR2 YENEEA. This CDR3 is 13 amino acids long. Here the CDR3 reads CASSGSRGGTQYF. The CDR3 region has the DNA TGTGCCAGCAGCGGAAGCAGGGGCGGAACGCAGTATTTT.

The J gene is TRBJ2-2, the V gene TRBV5-1, with 12 bases aligning to TRBD2. Per the germline V gene, CDR1 is SGHRS and CDR2 is YFSETQ. The junction had 7 bases not matched to a gene; V was cut back by 3 bases and J by 7 bases. The CDR3 covers 16 residues. The CDR3 loop is CASSSLAGGPGGELFF. The CDR3 DNA sequence: TGCGCCAGCAGCTCCCTAGCGGGAGGGCCCGGCGGGGAGCTGTTTTTT.

As DNA, the CDR3 is TGTGCCAGCAGCCCTGGCGGGAGTAATTCACCCCTCCACTTT. It is translated as CASSPGGSNSPLHF. The V gene is TRBV7-2, the J gene TRBJ1-6; D is unresolved. Trimming removed 5 bases from V and 6 bases from J, with 11 bases in between. Germline-derived CDR1 and CDR2 are SGHTA and FQGNSA. The CDR3 runs to 14 residues.

This rearrangement joins TRBV7-2 to TRBJ1-1; the D gene is possibly TRBD1 (6 bases). The length of the CDR3 is 14 residues. CDR1 SGHTA and CDR2 FQGNSA come from the germline V gene. Trimming pared 4 bases from V and 5 bases from J, leaving 14 bases between. CDR3 sequence reads: CASSSQGRGTEAFF. DNA for the CDR3: TGTGCCAGCAGCTCTCAGGGGCGCGGAACTGAAGCTTTCTTT.

This clone came up a few times. This sequence joins TRBV6-1 and TRBJ2-7; D may be TRBD1 (6 bases). This CDR3 is built from 15 residues. Per the germline V gene, CDR1 is MNHNS and CDR2 is SASEGT. The ends were cut back, 1 base at V and 0 bases at J, with 10 bases in the middle. CDR3: CASSEDRVSSYEQYF. For the CDR3, the DNA is TGTGCCAGCAGTGAAGACAGGGTGAGCTCCTACGAGCAGTACTTC.

This chain uses TRBV6-6 with TRBJ2-1; weak D call: TRBD1 (5 bases). V dropped 2 bases and J dropped 10 bases, with 15 bases sitting between them. The CDR3 spans 14 residues. CDR1 MNHNY and CDR2 SVGAGI come from the germline V gene (reference sequence). The CDR3 region is CASSYGSPAGEQFF. CDR3 in DNA: TGTGCCAGCAGTTACGGATCGCCCGCAGGGGAGCAGTTCTTC.

The chain recombines TRBV28 with TRBJ2-7; unclear D gene. Germline V lookup: CDR1 MDHEN, CDR2 SYDVKM. Trimming took off 7 bases at V and 2 bases at J, with 6 bases between the two ends. The CDR3 has 11 residues. The CDR3 region is CASTNTYEQYF. The CDR3 bases are TGTGCCAGCACCAACACCTACGAGCAGTACTTC. The whole variable domain, remainder taken from reference TRBV28 and TRBJ2-7, is DVKVTQSSRYLVKRTGEKVFLECVQDMDHENMFWYRQDPGLGLRLIYFSYDVKMKEKGDIPEGYSVSREKKERFSLILESASTNQTSMYLCASTNTYEQYFGPGTRLTVT.

The chain employs TRBV19 and TRBJ1-2; TRBD1 agrees at 7 bases. The CDR3 spans 12 residues. The J segment lost 5 bases and the V segment lost 7 bases, leaving 4 bases of the junction unmatched. Per germline, CDR1 LNHDA and CDR2 SQIVND (reference sequence). The CDR3 bases are TGTGCCAGTACCCACAGGGGTTATGGCTACACCTTC. Encoded protein: CASTHRGYGYTF.

The rearrangement uses TRBV7-9 and TRBJ1-2; 7 nucleotides agree with TRBD1. Trimming removed 5 bases from V and 2 bases from J; junction bases left unmatched: 8. The CDR3 is made up of 15 amino acids. CDR1 is SEHNR and CDR2 is FQNEAQ in the germline V gene (reference sequence). CDR3 nucleotide sequence: TGTGCCAGCAGCCGAGGGGGCCCCACGAACTATGGCTACACCTTC. It encodes CASSRGGPTNYGYTF.

The J gene is TRBJ1-6, the V gene TRBV7-9, with TRBD1 identical over 7 bases. CDR1 is SEHNR and CDR2 is FQNEAQ in the germline V gene (reference sequence). This CDR3 has 14 amino acids. J was trimmed by 11 bases and V by 3 bases; bases with no gene match: 7. The CDR3 sequence is CASSFSTGFAPLHF. The CDR3 DNA sequence: TGTGCCAGCAGCTTTTCGACAGGGTTTGCACCCCTCCACTTT.

The chain carries TRBV9 and TRBJ2-1; TRBD1 matches 8 bases. V trimming: 5 bases; J trimming: 2 bases; junction bases outside the gene matches: 6. Germline V gives CDR1 SGDLS, CDR2 YYNGEE. This CDR3 region has 15 residues. The CDR3 protein is CASSAGQGTYNEQFF. The CDR3 DNA sequence: TGTGCCAGCAGTGCAGGACAGGGAACCTACAATGAGCAGTTCTTC.

The J gene is TRBJ1-5, the V gene TRBV19, with a tentative D call TRBD1 (5 bases). The ends were cut back, 3 bases at V and 7 bases at J, with 13 bases in the middle. The germline gives CDR1 LNHDA, CDR2 SQIVND (reference sequence). The CDR3 extends over 14 amino acids. CDR3 region: CASSIWGPRQPQHF. CDR3 bases: TGTGCCAGTAGTATCTGGGGCCCCCGGCAGCCCCAGCATTTT. Filled out from reference TRBV19 and TRBJ1-5, the complete variable domain reads DGGITQSPKYLFRKEGQNVTLSCEQNLNHDAMYWYRQDPGQGLRLIYYSQIVNDFQKGDIAEGYSVSREKKESFPLTVTSAQKNPTAFYLCASSIWGPRQPQHFGDGTRLSIL.

The chain is built from TRBV2 and TRBJ1-2, with D unresolved. The germline CDR1 and CDR2 sequences are SNHLY and FYNNEI. Trimming removed 6 bases from V and 0 bases from J, with 11 bases in between. This CDR3 region has 14 residues. CDR3 in DNA: TGTGCCAGCAGGCAGGTCGAAACTAACTATGGCTACACCTTC. Its translation: CASRQVETNYGYTF.

The gene calls are TRBV7-2 and TRBJ1-1, with a weak D call TRBD1 (5 bases). V lost 4 bases to trimming and J lost 1 base, with 16 bases between them. The CDR3 extends over 16 amino acids. CDR1 and CDR2 from the germline V gene are SGHTA and FQGNSA. This chain's CDR3 is CASSSYTRGGNTEAFF. CDR3 coding DNA: TGTGCCAGCAGCTCCTATACTCGGGGGGGGAACACTGAAGCTTTCTTT.